These 7 T cell receptor beta chains originate from one sample sequenced in a study of shared clonotypes between healthy human individuals (TCRdb year 2020). Library preparation used the immunoSEQ multiplex PCR assay. The immuneACCESS repertoire file appears here via TCRdb, limited to in-frame rearrangements. These files lack a portion of the clones; in checked studies, under half of the deficit traces to unresolved V genes, and the cause of the others is not known. This sample lists roughly 2,000,000 clones; about 94% were detected once. The top ten hold less than 1.5% of the sample. CD8 naive samples were CD45RO-negative cells positively selected for CCR7, giving a CD45RA+CCR7+ population that excluded TemRA cells. Specimen: naive CD8+ T cells sorted from blood. The cell subset or site label, read with the paper, signifies: CD45RA+CCR7+. The receptors derive from a young man in good health.

The chain joins TRBV9 to TRBJ2-1; D is unclear. The CDR3 has 16 residues. Germline V gives CDR1 SGDLS, CDR2 YYNGEE. V gave up 0 bases and J gave up 0 bases, with 10 bases separating them. CDR3 region: CASSVDLELSYNEQFF. DNA for the CDR3: TGTGCCAGCAGCGTAGATTTGGAGCTCTCCTACAATGAGCAGTTCTTC.

The chain couples TRBV30 to TRBJ1-6; possible D gene TRBD1, 6 bases. The V end lost 4 bases, the J end lost 4 bases, and 11 bases lay between the germline ends. Per the germline V gene, CDR1 is GTSNPN and CDR2 is SVGIG (reference sequence). This CDR3 spans 14 amino acids. The chain's CDR3 is CAWKTQGYNSPLHF. The CDR3, as DNA: TGTGCCTGGAAAACTCAGGGGTATAATTCACCCCTCCACTTT.

V and J are TRBV15 and TRBJ2-3; 7 bases fit TRBD1. J was trimmed by 2 bases and V by 0 bases; bases with no gene match: 2. CDR3 length equals 15 residues. Germline V gene data show CDR1 as LNHNV and CDR2 as YYDKDF (reference sequence). CDR3 in DNA: TGTGCCACCAGCAGAGAAGGGACAGTCACAGATACGCAGTATTTT. This gives the protein CATSREGTVTDTQYF. Drawing the rest from reference TRBV15 and TRBJ2-3, the complete variable domain is DAMVIQNPRYQVTQFGKPVTLSCSQTLNHNVMYWYQQKSSQAPKLLFHYYDKDFNNEADTPDNFQSRRPNTSFCFLDIRSPGLGDTAMYLCATSREGTVTDTQYFGPGTRLTVL.

The rearrangement links TRBV6-5 to TRBJ2-2, with no clear D. Between the trimmed V and J ends, which lost 0 bases and 4 bases, there was a span of 9 bases. The germline gives CDR1 MNHEY, CDR2 SVGAGI. The CDR3 has 15 residues. The CDR3 sequence: CASSYSPTGTGELFF. In nucleotides, the CDR3 is TGTGCCAGCAGTTACTCGCCGACTGGCACCGGGGAGCTGTTTTTT.

The rearrangement joins TRBV4-1 to TRBJ2-5; the match to TRBD1 covers 7 bases. This CDR3 spans 14 amino acids. V lost 4 bases, J lost 3 bases, and 5 bases stayed unmatched. Looked up from germline, CDR1 is MGHRA and CDR2 is YSYEKL. CDR3: CASSLKQGEETQYF. The CDR3 nucleotides read TGCGCCAGCAGCCTAAAGCAGGGGGAAGAGACCCAGTACTTC.

The chain uses TRBV9 and TRBJ2-5; TRBD1 aligns across 7 bases. This CDR3 is built from 14 residues. CDR1 and CDR2 (germline): SGDLS, YYNGEE. J gave up 3 bases and V 5 bases, and 7 bases lay outside the gene matches. In nucleotides, the CDR3 is TGTGCCAGCAGTACCGGGACAGAAAAAGAGACCCAGTACTTC. This codes for CASSTGTEKETQYF.

This sequence joins TRBV4-1 and TRBJ2-5; D gene unclear. Germline V gives CDR1 MGHRA, CDR2 YSYEKL. The CDR3 contains 12 residues. V shed 4 bases and J shed 5 bases, with 8 bases lying between them. CDR3 nucleotides: TGCGCCAGCAGCCGGGGTGGGGAGACCCAGTACTTC. Protein product: CASSRGGETQYF.